This record looks at one TCR beta chain sequence and its context. The germline CDR1 and CDR2 sequences are SNHLY and FYNNEI. The CDR3 is 14 residues long. The V and J ends lost 7 bases and 4 bases, in that order; junction bases with no gene match: 6. The source of the sample is a study of OX40 agonist ivuxolimab in advanced cancers. Study overall: Patients achieving partial responses numbered three: one hepatocellular carcinoma case and two cutaneous melanoma cases.

TCRdb keeps only in-frame clones here, not all; method: immunoSEQ multiplex PCR. The sample has 55,000 to 80,000 clones; roughly 85% are singletons. The rearrangement links TRBV2 to TRBJ1-5; 8 bases are shared with TRBD1. The TCR originated in an adult with an advanced solid tumor such as melanoma, head and neck, liver or kidney cancer. The starting material was CD4+ or CD8+ T cells sorted from blood, obtained in a trial of the OX40 agonist ivuxolimab. CDR3 nucleotide sequence: TGTGCCAGCACCTTACAGGGGGGGAATCAGCCCCAGCATTTT. This sequence encodes CASTLQGGNQPQHF.